Each of the 22 T cell receptor beta chains below was sequenced from the same sample in a study of T-cell memory formation after mild COVID-19 (dated by TCRdb to about 2021). Receptor libraries were prepared by 5' RACE. Sequencing was carried out with an Illumina NovaSeq 6000. In TCRdb, the public reads were trimmed at Q25 with fastp and aligned with MiXCR, with productive beta chains retained. Under each unique CDR3 protein, matching rows form one entry showing the most common genes and DNA. The sample table lists 140,000 or so distinct CDR3 sequences, roughly 21% of them with a count of one. The ten largest account for under 2.5% of the sample. Sequencing used PBMCs or a T cell subset sorted from them (not recorded which). These receptors all come from an adult woman who had mild COVID-19 (a few samples of this study predate the infection). The sample titles of this study are shuffled in the database, so cell type and time point are left out; the donor was told from shared clones.

J is TRBJ2-1 and V is TRBV12-3 or TRBV12-4; TRBD2 matches at 8 bases. V gave up 5 bases and J gave up 6 bases; unmatched junction bases: 9. This CDR3 is 15 amino acids long. CDR3 residues: CASSPRRGVTNEQFF. CDR3 nucleotide sequence: TGTGCCAGCAGTCCTCGGCGGGGGGTCACCAATGAGCAGTTCTTC.

The genes are TRBV5-8 and TRBJ2-6; D gene uncertain. The length of the CDR3 is 15 residues. V shed 4 bases and J shed 1 base, with 9 bases lying between them. CDR1 is SGHTS, CDR2 YDEGEE, per germline. CDR3 sequence (DNA): TGTGCCAGCAGCCCCTTGTATTCTGGGGCCAACGTCCTGACTTTC. This translates into CASSPLYSGANVLTF.

J is TRBJ2-2 and V is TRBV7-8, with 11 bases fitting TRBD2. CDR1 and CDR2 (germline): SGHVS, FQNEAQ. This CDR3 is 17 amino acids long. Trimming took 1 base from V and 0 from J; bases not matched to a gene: 1. CDR3 sequence (DNA): TGTGCCAGCAGCTTAGTTAGCGGGAGGGCGAACACCGGGGAGCTGTTTTTT. It codes for CASSLVSGRANTGELFF.

The sample holds a few counts of this clonotype. The chain uses TRBV7-2 and TRBJ2-5, with 15 bases identical to TRBD2. The V segment lost 2 bases and the J segment 5 bases; nucleotides outside the gene matches: 6. This CDR3 region has 17 residues. Germline V gene data show CDR1 as SGHTA and CDR2 as FQGNSA. CDR3 amino acids: CASSLMGTSGRFETQYF. The CDR3 bases are TGTGCCAGCAGCTTAATGGGGACTAGCGGGAGGTTTGAGACCCAGTACTTC.

CDR3 protein: CASSYGGSGSYNEQFF. CDR3 nucleotide sequence: TGTGCCAGCAGTTACGGGGGCAGCGGGTCCTACAATGAGCAGTTCTTC. The chain is built from TRBV6-2 or TRBV6-3 and TRBJ2-1, with D perhaps being TRBD1 or TRBD2 (6 bases each). The germline V and J ends were trimmed by 2 bases and 1 base, with 12 bases remaining between them. Germline CDR1 is MNHEY and CDR2 is SVGEGT. CDR3 length: 16 amino acids.

This chain uses TRBV5-1 with TRBJ1-5; tentatively, D is TRBD1 (5 bases). CDR1 and CDR2 (germline): SGHRS, YFSETQ. The CDR3 loop spans 14 amino acids. The germline V and J ends were trimmed by 2 bases and 4 bases, with 10 bases remaining between them. CDR3 loop: CASSLGTENQPQHF. The CDR3 DNA reads as TGCGCCAGCAGCTTAGGGACTGAGAATCAGCCCCAGCATTTT.

The chain links TRBV20-1 to TRBJ2-3, with TRBD2 identical over 12 bases. Germline assignment: CDR1 DFQATT and CDR2 SNEGSKA (reference sequence). CDR3 length: 15 amino acids. Losses at the gene ends were 5 bases for V and 2 bases for J; bases not matched to a gene: 5. CDR3 DNA sequence: TGCAGTGCTCTTCGGACTAGCGGGATCACAGATACGCAGTATTTT. It translates to CSALRTSGITDTQYF.

This clonotype occurred a few times. The chain carries TRBV6-2 or TRBV6-3 and TRBJ1-5, with D uncertain. V dropped 2 bases and J dropped 3 bases, with 11 bases sitting between them. The length of the CDR3 is 15 residues. Germline CDR1 is MNHEY and CDR2 is SVGEGT. The CDR3 DNA reads as TGTGCCAGCAGTTACGGTCTAGGATCCAATCAGCCCCAGCATTTT. Amino acids: CASSYGLGSNQPQHF.

The genes are TRBV27 and TRBJ2-3; 9 bases line up with TRBD1. The CDR3 is 13 residues long. CDR1 MNHEY and CDR2 SMNVEV come from the germline V gene (reference sequence). J gave up 4 bases and V 8 bases, and 4 bases lay outside the gene matches. CDR3 coding DNA: TGTGCCAGCGGACAGGGGTTGGCAGATACGCAGTATTTT. Translated: CASGQGLADTQYF.

This chain joins TRBV10-3 and TRBJ1-1; D may be TRBD1 (5 bases). This CDR3 has 15 residues. V shed 3 bases and J shed 1 base, with 12 bases lying between them. CDR1 and CDR2 from the germline V gene are ENHRY and SYGVKD. The CDR3 DNA reads TGTGCCATCAGTGATACTCAGGGTCGGAACACTGAAGCTTTCTTT. Protein product: CAISDTQGRNTEAFF.

The CDR3 DNA sequence: TGCGCCAGCAGCCAACCTGAGGCCGGCGGAGAGACCCAGTACTTC. It is translated as CASSQPEAGGETQYF. This chain uses TRBV5-1 with TRBJ2-5; D remains unclear. Deletions cut 4 bases from V and 4 bases from J, with 17 bases between. CDR1 and CDR2 from the germline V gene are SGHRS and YFSETQ. The CDR3 is made up of 15 amino acids.

In DNA form, the CDR3 reads TGTGCCAGCAGCACCCGAACGACTAGCGGGAGCGCTACGCAGCAGTACTTC. It encodes CASSTRTTSGSATQQYF. This chain joins TRBV11-1 and TRBJ2-7; 12 bases fit TRBD2. The CDR3 loop spans 17 amino acids. V dropped 5 bases and J dropped 8; count of bases not matched to a gene: 16. CDR1 is SGHAT, CDR2 FQDESV, per germline (reference sequence).

The sample holds a few counts of this clonotype. This chain uses TRBV7-6 with TRBJ1-4, with TRBD1 matching 7 bases. The germline gives CDR1 SGHVS, CDR2 FNYEAQ. J was trimmed by 4 bases and V by 1 base; bases with no gene match: 3. The CDR3 spans 15 residues. CDR3 region: CASSLGSGGNEKLFF. The CDR3 DNA reads TGTGCCAGCAGCTTAGGATCAGGGGGTAATGAAAAACTGTTTTTT. Together with reference TRBV7-6 and TRBJ1-4, the CDR3 gives the full variable domain: GAGVSQSPRYKVTKRGQDVALRCDPISGHVSLYWYRQALGQGPEFLTYFNYEAQQDKSGLPNDRFSAERPEGSISTLTIQRTEQRDSAMYRCASSLGSGGNEKLFFGSGTQLSVL.

The rearrangement links TRBV5-6 to TRBJ2-2; no clear D. This CDR3 contains 13 residues. Germline values: CDR1 SGHDT, CDR2 YYEEEE. V gave up 4 bases and J gave up 5 bases, with 9 bases separating them. The CDR3 loop is CASSPHRTGELFF. The CDR3 DNA reads as TGTGCCAGCAGCCCCCACCGGACCGGGGAGCTGTTTTTT.

The gene calls are TRBV10-3 and TRBJ2-3, with 8 bases lining up with TRBD2. Germline V CDR1 and CDR2: ENHRY, SYGVKD. The CDR3 consists of 17 residues. V lost 3 bases, J lost 4 bases, and 12 bases stayed unmatched. DNA for the CDR3: TGTGCCATCAGTGAATGGAGTAGCGGGGCCGGGGCAGATACGCAGTATTTT. As protein: CAISEWSSGAGADTQYF.

The rearrangement joins TRBV30 to TRBJ2-7; 10 bases line up with TRBD2. Germline lookup yields CDR1 GTSNPN and CDR2 SVGIG (reference sequence). The CDR3 runs to 14 residues. V was pared by 5 bases and J by 6 bases, with 10 bases of the junction left unmatched. The CDR3 sequence is CAWALAGASSEQYF. For the CDR3, the DNA is TGTGCCTGGGCTCTAGCGGGGGCCTCCAGCGAGCAGTACTTC.

This chain joins TRBV9 and TRBJ2-7; D uncertain. V lost 2 bases to trimming and J lost 3 bases, with 12 bases between them. Per germline, CDR1 SGDLS and CDR2 YYNGEE. The CDR3 length is 14 residues. The CDR3 DNA reads TGTGCCAGCAGCGTTGGCCCGGTAGGCTACGAGCAGTACTTC. Its protein is CASSVGPVGYEQYF.

The chain couples TRBV6-5 to TRBJ2-7; unclear D gene. Germline V lookup: CDR1 MNHEY, CDR2 SVGAGI. The CDR3 totals 14 residues. V lost 8 bases and J 7 bases, leaving 21 bases between the germline ends. CDR3 region: CASANRRSTKEQYF. DNA of the CDR3: TGTGCCAGCGCCAATCGTCGTAGTACTAAGGAGCAGTACTTC.

The sample holds a few counts of this clonotype. The V and J genes are TRBV6-2 or TRBV6-3 and TRBJ2-5, with 8 nucleotides matching TRBD2. The V segment lost 7 bases and the J segment 4 bases; nucleotides outside the gene matches: 8. Per germline, CDR1 MNHEY and CDR2 SVGEGT. CDR3 size: 14 residues. CDR3 sequence: CASTKAGVGETQYF. The CDR3 DNA follows: TGTGCCAGCACCAAAGCGGGAGTGGGAGAGACCCAGTACTTC.

The chain couples TRBV7-6 to TRBJ2-7, with 11 bases matching TRBD1. The CDR3 is 16 residues long. Losses at the gene ends were 0 bases for V and 6 bases for J; bases not matched to a gene: 7. Germline V gene data show CDR1 as SGHVS and CDR2 as FNYEAQ. The CDR3 spells CASSLAPGQGDSEQYF. CDR3 nucleotide sequence: TGTGCCAGCAGCTTAGCCCCGGGACAGGGGGACTCCGAGCAGTACTTC. The whole variable domain, remainder taken from reference TRBV7-6 and TRBJ2-7, is GAGVSQSPRYKVTKRGQDVALRCDPISGHVSLYWYRQALGQGPEFLTYFNYEAQQDKSGLPNDRFSAERPEGSISTLTIQRTEQRDSAMYRCASSLAPGQGDSEQYFGPGTRLTVT.

This clonotype has only a few counts. The V call is TRBV7-2, the J call TRBJ1-2; 10 nucleotides align to TRBD1. The trim removed 4 bases at V and 3 bases at J, leaving 5 bases unmatched. The CDR3 loop spans 15 amino acids. Germline loops: CDR1 SGHTA, CDR2 FQGNSA. CDR3 residues: CASSSRTGGDYGYTF. In DNA form, the CDR3 reads TGTGCCAGCAGCTCCCGGACAGGGGGAGACTATGGCTACACCTTC.

Of note for this clonotype: A read error may produce the germline difference seen at one junction end. The rearrangement joins TRBV7-7 to TRBJ2-5, with 7 bases aligning to TRBD2. CDR3 size: 14 residues. Germline CDR1 is SSHAT and CDR2 is FNYEAQ (reference sequence). Written as DNA, the CDR3 is TGTGCTAGCAGCTGGGACTACTTACAAGAGACCCAGTACTTC. Translating gives CASSWDYLQETQYF.